This TCR beta chain was obtained from a study of T cells in Graves' hyperthyroidism and ophthalmopathy. Study-wide findings and caveats: A model built on 13 V-J features separated ophthalmopathy from stable hyperthyroidism.

The CDR3 has 16 residues. Trimming removed 3 bases from V and 4 bases from J; junction bases left unmatched: 11. Germline CDR1 is PRHDT and CDR2 is FYEKMQ (reference sequence). TCR beta CDR3 sequences were amplified from RNA transcripts. A first-round RT-PCR of the TCR CDR3 used the HTBI primer set. TCRdb itself ran the multiplex PCR reads through MiXCR, one entry per CDR3 protein. This table has over 700,000 distinct CDR3 sequences, just over 35% appearing once. Note on this clonotype: What it binds is unknown.

Those with hyperthyroidism were 18 to 65 years old, newly diagnosed, and ill for under 2 months. Every diagnosis used clinical symptoms, serum thyroxine and TRAb, thyroid ultrasound and orbital computed tomography. Sequenced material: blood. This clonotype was obtained from a woman between 40 and 55 years old with Graves' hyperthyroidism. V is TRBV13 and J is TRBJ2-5, with 7 bases matching TRBD2. This CDR3 is CASSFGLVGRVETQYF. CDR3 nucleotide sequence: TGTGCCAGCAGCTTTGGACTAGTGGGCCGAGTAGAGACCCAGTACTTC.